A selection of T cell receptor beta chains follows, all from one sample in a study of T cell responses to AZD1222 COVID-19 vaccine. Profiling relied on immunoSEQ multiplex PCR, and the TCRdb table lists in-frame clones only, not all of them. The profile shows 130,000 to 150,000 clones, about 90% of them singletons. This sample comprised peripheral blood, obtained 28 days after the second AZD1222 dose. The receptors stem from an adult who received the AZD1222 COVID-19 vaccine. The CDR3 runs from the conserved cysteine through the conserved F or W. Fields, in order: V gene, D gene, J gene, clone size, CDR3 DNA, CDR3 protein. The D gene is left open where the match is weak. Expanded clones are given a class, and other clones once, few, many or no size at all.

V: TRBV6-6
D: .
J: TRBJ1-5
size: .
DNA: TGTGCCAGTGAGGGGAGGGTTAGCAATCAGCCCCAGCATTTT
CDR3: CASEGRVSNQPQHF

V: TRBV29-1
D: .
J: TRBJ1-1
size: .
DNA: TGCAGCGTTGATGTCAATGCGAACACTGAAGCTTTCTTT
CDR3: CSVDVNANTEAFF

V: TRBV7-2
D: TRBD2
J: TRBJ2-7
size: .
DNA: TGTGCCAGCAGCCCTAGCGGGGGGCCCTCGAACGAGCAGTACTTC
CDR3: CASSPSGGPSNEQYF

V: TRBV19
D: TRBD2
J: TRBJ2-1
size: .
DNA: TGTGCCAGTAGTGTCCCAGGGGGTAGCGGGAGGTTTGAGCAGTTCTTC
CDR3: CASSVPGGSGRFEQFF

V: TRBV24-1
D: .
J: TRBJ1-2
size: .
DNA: TGTGCCACCAGTTCCGGACTCTATGGCTACACCTTC
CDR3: CATSSGLYGYTF

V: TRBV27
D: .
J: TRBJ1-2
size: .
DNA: TGTGCCAGCCATCCCGGGACACAAACTAACTATGGCTACACCTTC
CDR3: CASHPGTQTNYGYTF

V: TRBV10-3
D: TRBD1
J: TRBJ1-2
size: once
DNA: TGTGCCATCAGCCCCAGTCGGACAGGACAAGAAATCTATGGCTACACCTTC
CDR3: CAISPSRTGQEIYGYTF

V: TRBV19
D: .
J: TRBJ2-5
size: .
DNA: TGTGCCAGTAGTATAGTTACTAGTTGGGAGGAAGAGACCCAGTACTTC
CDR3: CASSIVTSWEEETQYF

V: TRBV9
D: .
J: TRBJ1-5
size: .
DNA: TGTGCCAGCAGCTCGGCCGGGACCGCGAATCAGCCCCAGCATTTT
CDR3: CASSSAGTANQPQHF

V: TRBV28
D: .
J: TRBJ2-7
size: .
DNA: TGTGCCAGCAGCCAGCAGGGCGTGCCGTACTTC
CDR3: CASSQQGVPYF

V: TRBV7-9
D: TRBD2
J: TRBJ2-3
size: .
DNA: TGTGCCAGCAGTTTGCCCCCGAGAGCGGGGCCCACAGATACGCAGTATTTT
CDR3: CASSLPPRAGPTDTQYF

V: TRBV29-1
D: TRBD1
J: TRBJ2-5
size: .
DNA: TGCAGCGTTGCTACCGGGACAGGGGAGGAGACCCAGTACTTC
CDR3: CSVATGTGEETQYF

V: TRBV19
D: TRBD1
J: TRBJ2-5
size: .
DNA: TGTGCCAGTAGAGGGACAGGGGTCCGAGAGACCCAGTACTTC
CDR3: CASRGTGVRETQYF

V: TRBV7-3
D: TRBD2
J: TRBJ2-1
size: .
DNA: TGTGCCAGCAGCCCGAGTGGCCTAGCGGGGTCCCGGGGTGAGCAGTTCTTC
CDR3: CASSPSGLAGSRGEQFF

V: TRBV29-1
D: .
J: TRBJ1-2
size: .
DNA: TGCAGCGTTGTGGGTCAGGGTGATGGCTACACCTTC
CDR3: CSVVGQGDGYTF

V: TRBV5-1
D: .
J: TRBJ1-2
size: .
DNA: TGCGCCAGCAGCTTCCAGAGTACTAACTATGGCTACACCTTC
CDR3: CASSFQSTNYGYTF

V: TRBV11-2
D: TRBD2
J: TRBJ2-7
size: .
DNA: TGTGCCAGCAGTACGACTAGCGGGGGCTACGAGCAGTACTTC
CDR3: CASSTTSGGYEQYF

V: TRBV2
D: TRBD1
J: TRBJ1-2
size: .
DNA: TGTGCCAGCAGTGAACAGGGACAGAGCTATGGCTACACCTTC
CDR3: CASSEQGQSYGYTF

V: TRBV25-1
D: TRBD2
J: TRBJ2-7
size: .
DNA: TGTGCCAGCAGTGGCGGGGTAGCGGGGGGGCGAGTTGAGCAGTACTTC
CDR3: CASSGGVAGGRVEQYF

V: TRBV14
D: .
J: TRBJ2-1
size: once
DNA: TGTGCCAGCAGCCCTTCTGGAGCATACAATGAGCAGTTCTTC
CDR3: CASSPSGAYNEQFF

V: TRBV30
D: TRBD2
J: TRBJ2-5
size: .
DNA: TGTGCCTGGAGCGGGGGGAGAGAGACCCAGTACTTC
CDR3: CAWSGGRETQYF

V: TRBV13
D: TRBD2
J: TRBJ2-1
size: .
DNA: TGTGCCAGCAGAAGCGGGGGGAAGCACAATGAGCAGTTCTTC
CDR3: CASRSGGKHNEQFF

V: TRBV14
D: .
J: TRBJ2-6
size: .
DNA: TGTGCCAGCAGTCAGAATGGGGCCAACGTCCTGACTTTC
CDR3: CASSQNGANVLTF

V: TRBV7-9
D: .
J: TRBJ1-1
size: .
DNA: TGTGCCAGTTCGAGTGTGAACACTGAAGCTTTCTTT
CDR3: CASSSVNTEAFF

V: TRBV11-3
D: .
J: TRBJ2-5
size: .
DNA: TGTGCCAGCAGCTCGGGATTGCGAACAGACCGAGAGACCCAGTACTTC
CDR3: CASSSGLRTDRETQYF

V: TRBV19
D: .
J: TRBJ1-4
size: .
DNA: TGTGCCAGTAGTAACCAGGGAGGTGAAAAACTGTTTTTT
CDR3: CASSNQGGEKLFF

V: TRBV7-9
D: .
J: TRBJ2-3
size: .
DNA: TGTGCCAGCAGCTTAGTTATCGATACGCAGTATTTT
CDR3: CASSLVIDTQYF

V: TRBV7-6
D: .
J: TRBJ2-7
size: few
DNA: TGTGCCAGCAGCTTAGCGGGGACGGCGAGCTCCTACGAGCAGTACTTC
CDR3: CASSLAGTASSYEQYF

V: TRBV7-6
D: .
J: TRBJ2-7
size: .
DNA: TGTGCCAGCAGCTTACCTAGCAGTGGGAACGAGCAGTACTTC
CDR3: CASSLPSSGNEQYF

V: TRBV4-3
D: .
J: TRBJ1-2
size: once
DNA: TGCGCCAGCAGCCAAGATCTGTCCGGGGCCTATGGCTACACCTTC
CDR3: CASSQDLSGAYGYTF

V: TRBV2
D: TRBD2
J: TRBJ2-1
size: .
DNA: TGTGCCAGCAGTGCACTAGCGGGAGAGTCCTACAATGAGCAGTTCTTC
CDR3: CASSALAGESYNEQFF

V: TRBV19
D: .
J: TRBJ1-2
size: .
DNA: TGTGCCAGTAGTCCCCGGGGCAGCTATGGCTACACCTTC
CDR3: CASSPRGSYGYTF

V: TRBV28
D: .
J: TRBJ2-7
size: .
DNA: TGTGCCAGCAAACCAGTAGGGACCTACGAGCAGTACTTC
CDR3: CASKPVGTYEQYF

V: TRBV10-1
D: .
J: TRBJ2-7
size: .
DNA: TGCGCCAGCACCCTTGGGGACTCCTACGAGCAGTACTTC
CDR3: CASTLGDSYEQYF

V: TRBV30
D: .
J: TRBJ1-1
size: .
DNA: TGTGCCTGGAAGGGGTCAGAAGCTTTCTTT
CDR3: CAWKGSEAFF

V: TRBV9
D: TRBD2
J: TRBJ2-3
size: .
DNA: TGTGCCAGCAGCCCTAGCGGGGCTGGTTTAGATACGCAGTATTTT
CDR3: CASSPSGAGLDTQYF

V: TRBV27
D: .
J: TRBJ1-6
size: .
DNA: TGTGCCAGCAGTCCCTACCCCTCCGGGACCTGGACGATTGAGGATAATTCACCCCTCCACTTT
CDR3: CASSPYPSGTWTIEDNSPLHF

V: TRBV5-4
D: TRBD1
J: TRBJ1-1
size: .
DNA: TGTGCCAGCAGCTTGGCCGGGACAGGGTGGATGAACACTGAAGCTTTCTTT
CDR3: CASSLAGTGWMNTEAFF

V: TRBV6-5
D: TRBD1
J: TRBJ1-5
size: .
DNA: TGTGCCAGCAGCTCCGACAGGGTTCGCAATCAGCCCCAGCATTTT
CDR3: CASSSDRVRNQPQHF

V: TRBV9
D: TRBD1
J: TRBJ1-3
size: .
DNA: TGTGCCAGCAGCGTAGCGCCGGGACAGGATGGAAACACCATATATTTT
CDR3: CASSVAPGQDGNTIYF